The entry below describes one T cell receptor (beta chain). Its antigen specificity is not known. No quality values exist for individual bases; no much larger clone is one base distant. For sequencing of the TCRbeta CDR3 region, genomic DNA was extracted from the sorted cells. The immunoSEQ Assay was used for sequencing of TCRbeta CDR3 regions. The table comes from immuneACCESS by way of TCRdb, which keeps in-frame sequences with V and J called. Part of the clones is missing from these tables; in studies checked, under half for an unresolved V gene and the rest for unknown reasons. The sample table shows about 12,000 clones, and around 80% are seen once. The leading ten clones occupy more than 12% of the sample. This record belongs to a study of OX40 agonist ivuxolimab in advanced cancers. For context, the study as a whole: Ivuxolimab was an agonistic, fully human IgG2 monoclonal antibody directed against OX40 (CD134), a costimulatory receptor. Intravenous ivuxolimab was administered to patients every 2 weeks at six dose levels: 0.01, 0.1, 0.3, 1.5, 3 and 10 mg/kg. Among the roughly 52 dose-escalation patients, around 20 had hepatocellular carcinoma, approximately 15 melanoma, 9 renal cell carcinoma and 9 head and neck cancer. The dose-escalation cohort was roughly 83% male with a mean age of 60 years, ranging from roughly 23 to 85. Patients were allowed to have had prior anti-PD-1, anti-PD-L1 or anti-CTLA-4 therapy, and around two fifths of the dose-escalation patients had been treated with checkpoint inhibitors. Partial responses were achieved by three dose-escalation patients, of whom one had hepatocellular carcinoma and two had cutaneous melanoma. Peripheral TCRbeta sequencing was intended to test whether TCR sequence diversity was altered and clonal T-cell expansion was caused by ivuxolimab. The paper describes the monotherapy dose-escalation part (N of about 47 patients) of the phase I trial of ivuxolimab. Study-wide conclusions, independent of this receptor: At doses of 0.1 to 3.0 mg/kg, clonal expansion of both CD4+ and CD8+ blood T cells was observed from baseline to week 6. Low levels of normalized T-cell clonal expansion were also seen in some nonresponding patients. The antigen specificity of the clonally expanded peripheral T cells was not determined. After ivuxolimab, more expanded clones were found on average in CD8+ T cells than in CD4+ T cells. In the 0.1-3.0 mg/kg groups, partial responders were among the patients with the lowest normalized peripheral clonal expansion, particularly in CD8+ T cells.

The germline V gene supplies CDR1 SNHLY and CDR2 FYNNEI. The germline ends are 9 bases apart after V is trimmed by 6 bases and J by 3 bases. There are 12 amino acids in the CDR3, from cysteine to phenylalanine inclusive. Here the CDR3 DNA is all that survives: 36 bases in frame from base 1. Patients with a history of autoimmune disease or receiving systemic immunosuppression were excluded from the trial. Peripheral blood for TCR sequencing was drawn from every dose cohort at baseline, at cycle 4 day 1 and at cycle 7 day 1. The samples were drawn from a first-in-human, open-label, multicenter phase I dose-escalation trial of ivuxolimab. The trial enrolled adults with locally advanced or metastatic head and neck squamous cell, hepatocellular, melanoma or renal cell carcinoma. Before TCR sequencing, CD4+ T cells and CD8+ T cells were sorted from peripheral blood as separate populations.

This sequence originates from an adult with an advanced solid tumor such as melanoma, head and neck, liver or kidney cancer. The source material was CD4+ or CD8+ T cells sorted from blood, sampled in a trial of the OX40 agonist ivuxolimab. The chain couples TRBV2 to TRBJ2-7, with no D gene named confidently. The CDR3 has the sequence CASREYHYEQYF. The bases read TGTGCCAGCAGGGAATACCACTACGAGCAGTACTTC.